The T cell receptor (beta chain) under discussion was sequenced for a study of blood T cell repertoires in COVID-19. Study information: T cells, B-cell-depleted T cells, or PBMCs provided the cDNA or gDNA that served as material.

This clone was seen just once. The CDR3 has 17 residues. Germline loops: CDR1 SGHTA, CDR2 FQGTGA. Trimming stripped 0 bases from V and 7 bases from J, with 18 bases between. Per the authors' pipeline: Reference gene primer amplification gave nucleated cell count estimates. The data were produced by immunoSEQ multiplex PCR, yet TCRdb's version contains in-frame clones alone and is incomplete. That table supplies the V and J calls and clone size; D and trimming were determined from the DNA. The sample lists about 300,000 clones, approximately 90% occurring once. The specimen was peripheral blood. The gene calls are TRBV7-3 and TRBJ2-2, with TRBD2 as a possible D gene (5 bases). The receptor comes from a woman younger than 45 who had recovered from COVID-19. CDR3 DNA sequence: TGTGCCAGCAGCTTAACGGGTAACTCACAACGGGACGGGGAGCTGTTTTTT. Translation gives CASSLTGNSQRDGELFF. Complete variable domain (other parts from reference TRBV7-3 and TRBJ2-2): GAGVSQTPSNKVTEKGKYVELRCDPISGHTALYWYRQSLGQGPEFLIYFQGTGAADDSGLPNDRFFAVRPEGSVSTLKIQRTERGDSAVYLCASSLTGNSQRDGELFFGEGSRLTVL.